The T cell receptor (beta chain) under discussion was sequenced for a study of human CD8 memory T cell subsets. CCR7+ PD-1+ TIGIT+ early memory CD8+ T cells with exhausted-like traits constituted the TPEX cells. Total RNA was taken from about 140,000 sorted CD8+ T cells, in duplicate, per subset. UMI-labeled 5' RACE produced the TCR beta libraries. TCRdb reprocessed the 5' RACE reads, keeping one entry per CDR3 protein, no DNA. This sample contains 8,000 or so distinct CDR3 sequences. This CDR3 comprises 19 residues. Germline V gene data show CDR1 as SGHTA and CDR2 as FQGNSA. This sequence joins TRBV7-2 and TRBJ2-1; TCRdb picks TRBD2, but there is no DNA to check that call. This sequence originates from a human donor in good health. Sample: CD8+ T cells from PBMCs. CDR3 sequence reads: CASSLALGLAGGPGNEQFF.